The clone carrying this TCR beta chain was detected only once. This sample stems from a study of cytomegalovirus exposure and HLA in healthy donors. The CDR3 consists of 15 residues. With 7 bases removed from V and 1 base from J, the gap between germline ends came to 13 bases. CDR1 and CDR2 from the germline V gene are LNHDA and SQIVND (reference sequence). A multiplex PCR was run with 60 Vbeta primers and 13 Jbeta primers. The assay was immunoSEQ multiplex PCR, and TCRdb's table has in-frame clones only and misses some. The sample contains more than 90,000 clones, around 81% of which appear only once.

The sequencing input was PBMCs. The J gene is TRBJ2-2, the V gene TRBV19; D is perhaps TRBD2 (6 bases). The TCR originated in a man aged 25-40 years in good health and CMV-seronegative. CDR3: CASIRSGVNTGELFF. CDR3 DNA sequence: TGTGCCAGTATTAGGTCGGGAGTGAACACCGGGGAGCTGTTTTTT.